The subject of this entry is one T cell receptor (beta chain). Its antigen is undetermined. MiXCR, applied by TCRdb to the RT-PCR reads, yields one record per CDR3 protein. Of hundreds of thousands of distinct CDR3 sequences in the sample, 25% were seen once. Per the germline V gene, CDR1 is GTSNPN and CDR2 is SVGIG (reference sequence). V lost 0 bases to trimming and J lost 7 bases, with 13 bases between them. CDR3 size: 13 residues. These data are taken from a study of response to subunit inactivated influenza vaccine. Points from the study as a whole: The authors suggested that few new T cells are recruited per seasonal influenza vaccination.

The specimen comprised CD4+ T cells sorted from PBMCs, sampled roughly 5 days after vaccination. The rearrangement links TRBV30 to TRBJ2-7; D tentatively fits TRBD1 or TRBD2 (6 bases each). This clonotype was sampled from a man aged 50 to 60 who received an inactivated influenza vaccine. The CDR3 sequence: CAWSVPGAGEQYF. The CDR3 DNA is TGTGCCTGGAGTGTACCGGGGGCAGGTGAGCAGTACTTC.